This T cell receptor beta chain was retrieved from a study of graft-versus-host responses after intestinal transplantation. Study context: The transplants performed in recipients were multivisceral, liver-intestinal, or isolated intestinal. Recipients were all induced with anti-thymocyte globulin, then given tacrolimus and steroids for about three years. Notes on the study in general: Recipient marrow contained GvH clones, some of which appeared first in ileum or blood.

CDR1 is SGDLS, CDR2 YYNGEE, per germline. CDR3 length: 14 residues. Deletions cut 3 bases from V and 0 bases from J, with 7 bases between. TCRdb keeps only in-frame clones here, not all; method: immunoSEQ multiplex PCR. The profile shows some 77,000 clones, about 92% of them singletons. This clone was found once. Its target is not known. The material sequenced was PBMCs, taken 98 days after intestinal transplantation. The V gene is TRBV9, the J gene TRBJ2-1, with a weak D call TRBD2 (5 bases). The sequence was obtained from a human patient who received an intestinal transplant, so some T cells may come from the graft donor. For the CDR3, the DNA is TGTGCCAGCAGCGATGGGAGCTCCTACAATGAGCAGTTCTTC. It yields the protein CASSDGSSYNEQFF.